The 9 T cell receptor beta chains reported below all come from one sample, sequenced in a study of T cell repertoires in cytomegalovirus infection. TCRdb processed the reads anew with MiXCR; each CDR3 protein has one entry. The data hold about 490,000 distinct CDR3 sequences, with about 11% observed a single time. Sequencing input: PBMCs. The origin of the receptors is a human donor in good health (CMV status not recorded). Some clones in this sample may be carry-over from other donors' samples.

The chain joins TRBV9 to TRBJ2-2; the match to TRBD1 covers 9 bases. This CDR3 has 15 residues. Germline V gene data show CDR1 as SGDLS and CDR2 as YYNGEE. V gave up 3 bases and J gave up 4 bases; unmatched junction bases: 4. CDR3 amino acids: CASSDRQGVTGELFF. DNA of the CDR3: TGTGCCAGCAGCGATCGACAGGGGGTCACCGGGGAGCTGTTTTTT.

The table lists this clonotype with many counts. This rearrangement joins TRBV12-3 or TRBV12-4 to TRBJ2-5; 8 bases are shared with TRBD2. Losses at the gene ends were 5 bases for V and 1 base for J; bases not matched to a gene: 3. This CDR3 region has 14 residues. The DNA for the CDR3 is TGTGCCAGCAGTCCGACTAGCGCCCAAGAGACCCAGTACTTC. Translation gives CASSPTSAQETQYF.

This CDR3 reads CSVTTANQPQHF. The CDR3 DNA reads TGCAGCGTTACGACAGCTAATCAGCCCCAGCATTTT. The V gene is TRBV29-1, the J gene TRBJ1-5, with D possibly matching TRBD1 (5 bases). Trimming took 5 bases from V and 4 from J, leaving 9 bases between them. The CDR3 sequence is 12 residues long. CDR1 and CDR2 from the germline V gene are SQVTM and ANQGSEA. The whole variable domain, remainder taken from reference TRBV29-1 and TRBJ1-5, is SAVISQKPSRDICQRGTSLTIQCQVDSQVTMMFWYRQQPGQSLTLIATANQGSEATYESGFVIDKFPISRPNLTFSTLTVSNMSPEDSSIYLCSVTTANQPQHFGDGTRLSIL.

A note on this clonotype: A much larger clone differs from this one at a single base, so this may be a read error. The chain combines TRBV5-4 with TRBJ1-3; 8 positions match TRBD1. Per germline, CDR1 SGHNT and CDR2 YYREEE (reference sequence). This CDR3 has 15 residues. CDR3: CASSTYRGSENTIYF. Written as DNA, the CDR3 is TGTGCCAGCAGCACTTACAGGGGGTCTGAAAACACCATATATTTT. The complete variable domain, with remaining parts taken from reference TRBV5-4 and TRBJ1-3, reads ETGVTQSPTHLIKTRGQQVTLRCSSQSGHNTVSWYQQALGQGPQFIFQYYREEENGRGNFPPRFSGLQFPNYSSELNVNALELDDSALYLCASSTYRGSENTIYFGEGSWLTVV.

This clonotype was seen repeatedly, ten times or more. This chain uses TRBV11-2 with TRBJ2-7; D uncertain. CDR3 size: 11 residues. The V and J ends lost 5 bases and 7 bases respectively, with 9 bases between them. Per germline, CDR1 SGHAT and CDR2 FQNNGV. CDR3 region: CASSQSKEQYF. The CDR3 DNA follows: TGTGCCAGCAGCCAGTCGAAGGAGCAGTACTTC.

This clonotype was observed many times. This chain joins TRBV6-1 and TRBJ1-2, with a weak D call TRBD1 (6 bases). This CDR3 comprises 14 residues. Per germline, CDR1 MNHNS and CDR2 SASEGT. The V and J ends lost 7 bases and 3 bases respectively, with 15 bases between them. The CDR3 coding sequence is TGTGCCAGCACCCCGGGGGGGCGCGACTATGGCTACACCTTC. Amino acids: CASTPGGRDYGYTF.

This clonotype was counted ten times or more. The V and J genes are TRBV7-2 and TRBJ1-5, with TRBD1 matching over 8 bases. With 5 bases clipped from V and 6 bases from J, the junction kept 9 bases outside the gene matches. Per the germline V gene, CDR1 is SGHTA and CDR2 is FQGNSA. This CDR3 has 15 amino acids. CDR3 sequence: CASSIQTGEGQPQHF. In nucleotides, the CDR3 is TGTGCCAGCAGCATACAGACAGGGGAGGGTCAGCCCCAGCATTTT.

This clonotype was seen many times. The J gene is TRBJ2-1, the V gene TRBV5-8; tentative D call: TRBD2 (6 bases). V gave up 1 base and J gave up 0 bases, with 8 bases separating them. Germline V gene data show CDR1 as SGHTS and CDR2 as YDEGEE. CDR3 size: 15 residues. CDR3 in DNA: TGTGCCAGCAGCTTGCGGGGGAGCTCCTACAATGAGCAGTTCTTC. Translated, it gives CASSLRGSSYNEQFF.

Concerning this clonotype: This sequence may be a read error, since a much larger clone differs from it by one base. The J gene is TRBJ2-7, the V gene TRBV5-1; TRBD1 agrees at 10 bases. Per germline, CDR1 SGHRS and CDR2 YFSETQ. The CDR3 is made up of 13 amino acids. CDR3 amino acids: CACSVDRGREQYF. CDR3 nucleotide sequence: TGCGCCTGCAGCGTCGACAGGGGGCGCGAGCAGTACTTC.